Listed below are T cell receptor beta chains from one sample, sequenced in a study of blood T cell repertoires in COVID-19. The table came from immunoSEQ multiplex PCR; TCRdb's copy has only in-frame clones and leaves some out. Of over 200,000 clones listed, about 85% are singletons. The sequencing sample was made of peripheral blood. These receptors originate from a woman aged 18 to 35 who had recovered from COVID-19. The CDR3 runs from the conserved cysteine through the conserved F or W. D genes are given only for firm matches. Size tells how often a clone was seen (once, few, many) or the class of an expanded clone, and some rows leave it out.

D | J | V | size | DNA | CDR3
TRBD2 | TRBJ2-2 | TRBV4-2 | NA | TGTGCCAGCAGCCAAGACGAGAGCGGGAGGGTCACCGGGGAGCTGTTTTTT | CASSQDESGRVTGELFF
TRBD2 | TRBJ2-1 | TRBV20-1 | once | TGCAGTGCTAGTGCCCTAGCGGGGCACAATGAGCAGTTCTTC | CSASALAGHNEQFF
TRBD1 | TRBJ2-5 | TRBV18 | few | TGTGCCAGCTCCCCGCAGGGGGCGGAGACCCAGTACTTC | CASSPQGAETQYF
NA | TRBJ2-2 | TRBV15 | NA | TGTGCCACCAGCAGAGGCGCGGCCGGGGAGCTGTTTTTT | CATSRGAAGELFF
NA | TRBJ1-2 | TRBV5-6 | NA | TGTGCCAGCAGCTCACCCACCGAGGCCAGTAACTATGGCTACACCTTC | CASSSPTEASNYGYTF
NA | TRBJ2-5 | TRBV18 | NA | TGTGCCAGCTCACCACCGGCGGCTTCGGAGACCCAGTACTTC | CASSPPAASETQYF
NA | TRBJ1-5 | TRBV27 | NA | TGTGCCAGCAGTTTGTGGGGAGATCAGCCCCAGCATTTT | CASSLWGDQPQHF
NA | TRBJ1-5 | TRBV7-8 | NA | TGTGCCAGCAGCTTAGCTCTGAGTCATAGCAATCAGCCCCAGCATTTT | CASSLALSHSNQPQHF
NA | TRBJ1-4 | TRBV2 | NA | TGTGCCAGCAGTGAAATGCGGAAACTGTTTTTT | CASSEMRKLFF
NA | TRBJ1-2 | TRBV30 | NA | TGTGCCTGGAGTGTATATGCTAACTATGGCTACACCTTC | CAWSVYANYGYTF
TRBD1 | TRBJ2-7 | TRBV24-1 | NA | TGTGCCACCAGTGGGTCGACAGGGCAAGGGGAGCAGTACTTC | CATSGSTGQGEQYF
TRBD1 | TRBJ2-7 | TRBV2 | NA | TGTGCCAGCAGCCCAAGGCGGGGGACAGGGGGCTACGAGCAGTACTTC | CASSPRRGTGGYEQYF
TRBD1 | TRBJ2-7 | TRBV4-1 | few | TGCGCCAGCAGCTCTGAGTTTAGCCCGACAGGGCCGGCCTACGAGCAGTACTTC | CASSSEFSPTGPAYEQYF
NA | TRBJ2-7 | TRBV28 | NA | TGTGCCAGCAGTTACCTTGGGCGGCGGGGTGACTACGAGCAGTACTTC | CASSYLGRRGDYEQYF
NA | TRBJ1-2 | TRBV29-1 | NA | TGCAGCGTAAGGGGGACCAAGGAAGCTAACTATGGCTACACCTTC | CSVRGTKEANYGYTF
NA | TRBJ2-1 | TRBV24-1 | NA | TGTGCCACCAGTGACCCTTCTAGCGACTCCTACAATGAGCAGTTCTTC | CATSDPSSDSYNEQFF
NA | TRBJ2-3 | TRBV13 | NA | TGTGCCAGCAGCTTAGTCGGGGGGCCCACTACTAGCACAGATACGCAGTATTTT | CASSLVGGPTTSTDTQYF
TRBD1 | TRBJ1-4 | TRBV5-1 | NA | TGCGCCAGCAGCTACGGACAGGGGGCGGGTGAAAAACTGTTTTTT | CASSYGQGAGEKLFF
NA | TRBJ1-1 | TRBV5-8 | NA | TGTGCCAGCAGCTGGCCCCCCGAAATGAACACTGAAGCTTTCTTT | CASSWPPEMNTEAFF
NA | TRBJ2-4 | TRBV29-1 | NA | TGCAGCGTTCAGGTGGACATTCAGTACTTC | CSVQVDIQYF